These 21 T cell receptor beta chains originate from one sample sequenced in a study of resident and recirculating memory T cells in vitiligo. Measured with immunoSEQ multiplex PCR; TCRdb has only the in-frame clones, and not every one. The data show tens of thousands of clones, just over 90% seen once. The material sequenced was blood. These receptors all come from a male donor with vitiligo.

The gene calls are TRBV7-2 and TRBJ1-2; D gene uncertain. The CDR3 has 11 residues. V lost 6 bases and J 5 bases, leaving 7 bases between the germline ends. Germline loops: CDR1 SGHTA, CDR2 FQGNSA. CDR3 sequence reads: CASRREYGYTF. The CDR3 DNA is TGTGCCAGCAGACGGGAGTATGGCTACACCTTC.

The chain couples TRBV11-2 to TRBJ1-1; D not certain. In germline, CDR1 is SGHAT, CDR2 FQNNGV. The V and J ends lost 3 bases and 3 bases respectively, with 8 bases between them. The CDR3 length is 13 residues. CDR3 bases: TGTGCCAGCAGCTTGGGCGGGGACACTGAAGCTTTCTTT. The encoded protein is CASSLGGDTEAFF.

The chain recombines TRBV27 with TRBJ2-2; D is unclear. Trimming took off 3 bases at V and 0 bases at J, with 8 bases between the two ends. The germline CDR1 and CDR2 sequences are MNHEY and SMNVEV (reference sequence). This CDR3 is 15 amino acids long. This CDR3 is CASSFYNANTGELFF. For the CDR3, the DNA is TGTGCCAGCAGTTTTTACAACGCGAACACCGGGGAGCTGTTTTTT.

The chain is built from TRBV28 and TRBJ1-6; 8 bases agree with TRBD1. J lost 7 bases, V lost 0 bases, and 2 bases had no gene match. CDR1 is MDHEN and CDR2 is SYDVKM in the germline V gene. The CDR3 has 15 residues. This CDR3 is CASSLWDRENSPLHF. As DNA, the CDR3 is TGTGCCAGCAGTTTATGGGACAGGGAGAATTCACCCCTCCACTTT. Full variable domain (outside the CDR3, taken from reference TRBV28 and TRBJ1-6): DVKVTQSSRYLVKRTGEKVFLECVQDMDHENMFWYRQDPGLGLRLIYFSYDVKMKEKGDIPEGYSVSREKKERFSLILESASTNQTSMYLCASSLWDRENSPLHFGNGTRLTVT.

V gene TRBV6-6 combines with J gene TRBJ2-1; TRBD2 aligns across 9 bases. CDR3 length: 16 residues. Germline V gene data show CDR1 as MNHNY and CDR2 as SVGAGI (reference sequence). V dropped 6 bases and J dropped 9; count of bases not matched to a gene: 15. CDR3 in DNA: TGTGCCAGCAGACGGAAGCGGGGGGAGTCATTGGGTGAGCAGTTCTTC. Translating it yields CASRRKRGESLGEQFF.

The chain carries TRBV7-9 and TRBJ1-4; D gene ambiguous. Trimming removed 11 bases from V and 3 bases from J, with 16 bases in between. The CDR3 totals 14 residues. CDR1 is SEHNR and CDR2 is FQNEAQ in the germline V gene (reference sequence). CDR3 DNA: TGTGCCGAGGGAGGCCAAGAGGCTAATGAAAAACTGTTTTTT. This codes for CAEGGQEANEKLFF.

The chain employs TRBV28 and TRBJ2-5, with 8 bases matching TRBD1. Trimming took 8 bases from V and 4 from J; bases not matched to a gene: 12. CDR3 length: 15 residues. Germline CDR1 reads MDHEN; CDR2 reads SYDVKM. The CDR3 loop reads CASAPLGQGPETQYF. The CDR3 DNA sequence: TGTGCCAGCGCTCCCCTCGGACAGGGTCCAGAGACCCAGTACTTC.

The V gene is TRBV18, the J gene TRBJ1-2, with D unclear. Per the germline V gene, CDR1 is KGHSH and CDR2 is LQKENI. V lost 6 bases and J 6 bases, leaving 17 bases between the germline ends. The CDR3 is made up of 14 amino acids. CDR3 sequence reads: CASSPGKALDGYTF. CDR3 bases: TGTGCCAGCTCGCCGGGGAAGGCTCTCGATGGCTACACCTTC.

For the CDR3, the DNA is TGTGCCAGCAGCTTCCAACTAACCTCTGGAAACACCATATATTTT. Translation: CASSFQLTSGNTIYF. The chain uses TRBV7-2 and TRBJ1-3; D gene ambiguous. Germline V gene data show CDR1 as SGHTA and CDR2 as FQGNSA. CDR3 length: 15 residues. V lost 3 bases, J lost 0 bases, and 9 bases lay in between. The variable domain in full, with the rest retrieved from reference TRBV7-2 and TRBJ1-3, is GAGVSQSPSNKVTEKGKDVELRCDPISGHTALYWYRQSLGQGLEFLIYFQGNSAPDKSGLPSDRFSAERTGGSVSTLTIQRTQQEDSAVYLCASSFQLTSGNTIYFGEGSWLTVV.

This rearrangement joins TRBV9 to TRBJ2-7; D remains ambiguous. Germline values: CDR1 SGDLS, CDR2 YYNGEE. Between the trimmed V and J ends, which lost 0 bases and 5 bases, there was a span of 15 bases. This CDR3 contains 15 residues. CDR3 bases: TGTGCCAGCAGCGTAGGAGCAACAGCAACAGACGAGCAGTACTTC. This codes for CASSVGATATDEQYF.

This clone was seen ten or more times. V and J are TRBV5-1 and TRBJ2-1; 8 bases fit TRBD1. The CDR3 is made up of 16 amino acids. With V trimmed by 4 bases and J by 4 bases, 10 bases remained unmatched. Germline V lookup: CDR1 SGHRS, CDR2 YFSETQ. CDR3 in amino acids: CASSIRQGLRYNEQFF. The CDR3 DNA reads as TGCGCCAGCAGCATCCGACAGGGGCTTAGGTACAATGAGCAGTTCTTC.

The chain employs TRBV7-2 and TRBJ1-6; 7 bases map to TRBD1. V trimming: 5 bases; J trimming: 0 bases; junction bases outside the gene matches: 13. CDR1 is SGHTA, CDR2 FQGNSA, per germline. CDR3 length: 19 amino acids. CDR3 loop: CASSRLYLTGSSYNSPLHF. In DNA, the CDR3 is TGTGCCAGCAGCCGGTTATATCTGACAGGGAGCTCCTATAATTCACCCCTCCACTTT.

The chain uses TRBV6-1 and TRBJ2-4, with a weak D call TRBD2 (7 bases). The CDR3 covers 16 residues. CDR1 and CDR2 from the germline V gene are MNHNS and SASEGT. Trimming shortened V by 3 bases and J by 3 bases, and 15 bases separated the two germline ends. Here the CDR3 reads CASSDMGGGSKNIQYF. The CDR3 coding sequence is TGTGCCAGCAGTGATATGGGGGGGGGCAGCAAAAACATTCAGTACTTC.

CDR3 nucleotide sequence: TGCGCCAGCAGCGTAAACAGCGGCGGGACTGAAGCTTTCTTT. It yields the protein CASSVNSGGTEAFF. V gene TRBV5-1 combines with J gene TRBJ1-1; D uncertain. CDR1 is SGHRS and CDR2 is YFSETQ in the germline V gene. This CDR3 has 14 amino acids. The ends were cut back, 4 bases at V and 5 bases at J, with 15 bases in the middle.

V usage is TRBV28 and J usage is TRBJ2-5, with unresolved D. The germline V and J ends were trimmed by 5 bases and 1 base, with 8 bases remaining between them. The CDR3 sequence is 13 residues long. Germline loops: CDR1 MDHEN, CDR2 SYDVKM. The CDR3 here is CASSRRSQETQYF. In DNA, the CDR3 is TGTGCCAGCAGTAGGAGAAGCCAAGAGACCCAGTACTTC.

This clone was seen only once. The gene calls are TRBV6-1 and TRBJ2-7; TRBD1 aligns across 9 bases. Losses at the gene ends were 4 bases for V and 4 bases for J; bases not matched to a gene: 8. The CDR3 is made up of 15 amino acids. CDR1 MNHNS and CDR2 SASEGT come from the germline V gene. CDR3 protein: CASSAGQGISYEQYF. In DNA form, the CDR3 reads TGTGCCAGCAGTGCGGGACAGGGCATTTCTTACGAGCAGTACTTC.

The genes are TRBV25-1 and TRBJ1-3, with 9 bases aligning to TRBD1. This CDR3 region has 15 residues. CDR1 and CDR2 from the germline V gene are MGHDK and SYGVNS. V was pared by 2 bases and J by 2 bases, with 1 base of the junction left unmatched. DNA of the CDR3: TGTGCCAGCAGTGAAAACAGGGGGCCTGGAAACACCATATATTTT. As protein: CASSENRGPGNTIYF.

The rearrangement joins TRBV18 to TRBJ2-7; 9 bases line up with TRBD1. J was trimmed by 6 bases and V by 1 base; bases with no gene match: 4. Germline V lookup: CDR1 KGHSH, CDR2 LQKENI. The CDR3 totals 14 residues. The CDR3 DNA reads TGTGCCAGCTCACCACGACAGGGGGTTGGCGAGCAGTACTTC. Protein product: CASSPRQGVGEQYF.

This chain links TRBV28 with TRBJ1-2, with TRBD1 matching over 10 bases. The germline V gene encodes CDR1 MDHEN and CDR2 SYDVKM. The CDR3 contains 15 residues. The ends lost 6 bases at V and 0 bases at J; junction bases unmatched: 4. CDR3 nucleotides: TGTGCCAGCAGAAGGACAGGGGGGCCTAACTATGGCTACACCTTC. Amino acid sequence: CASRRTGGPNYGYTF.

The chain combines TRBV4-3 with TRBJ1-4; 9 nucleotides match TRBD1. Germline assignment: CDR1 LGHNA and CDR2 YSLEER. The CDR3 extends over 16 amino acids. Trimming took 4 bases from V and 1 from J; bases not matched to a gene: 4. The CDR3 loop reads CASSPWDRETNEKLFF. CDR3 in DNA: TGCGCCAGCAGCCCCTGGGACAGGGAAACTAATGAAAAACTGTTTTTT.

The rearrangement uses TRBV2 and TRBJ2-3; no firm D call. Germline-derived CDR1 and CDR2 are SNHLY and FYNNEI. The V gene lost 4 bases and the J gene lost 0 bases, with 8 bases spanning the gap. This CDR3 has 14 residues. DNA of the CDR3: TGTGCCAGCAGTGTTTACAGAAGCACAGATACGCAGTATTTT. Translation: CASSVYRSTDTQYF.